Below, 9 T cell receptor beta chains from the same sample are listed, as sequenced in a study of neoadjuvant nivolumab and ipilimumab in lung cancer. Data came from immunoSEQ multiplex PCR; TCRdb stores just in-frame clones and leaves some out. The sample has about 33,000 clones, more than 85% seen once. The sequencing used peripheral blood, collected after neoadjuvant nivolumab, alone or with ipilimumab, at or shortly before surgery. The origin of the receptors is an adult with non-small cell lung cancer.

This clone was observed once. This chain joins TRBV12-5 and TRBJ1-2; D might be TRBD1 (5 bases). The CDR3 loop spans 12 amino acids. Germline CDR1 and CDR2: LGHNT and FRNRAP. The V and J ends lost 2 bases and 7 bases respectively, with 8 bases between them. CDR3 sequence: CASGLLGPGYTF. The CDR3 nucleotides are TGTGCTAGTGGTTTGCTGGGACCTGGCTACACCTTC.

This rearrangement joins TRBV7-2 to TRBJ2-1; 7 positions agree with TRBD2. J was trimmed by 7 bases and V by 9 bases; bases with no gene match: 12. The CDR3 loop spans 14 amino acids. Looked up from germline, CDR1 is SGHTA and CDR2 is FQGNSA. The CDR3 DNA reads TGTGCCAGGCCGAGGGAGGGCCGGGAGAATGAGCAGTTCTTC. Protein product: CARPREGRENEQFF. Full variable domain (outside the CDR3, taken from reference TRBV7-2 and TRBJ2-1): GAGVSQSPSNKVTEKGKDVELRCDPISGHTALYWYRQSLGQGLEFLIYFQGNSAPDKSGLPSDRFSAERTGGSVSTLTIQRTQQEDSAVYLCARPREGRENEQFFGPGTRLTVL.

The CDR3 DNA reads TGTGCCAGCAGCCCCGGGACAGGGAGGACCCAGTACTTC. It is translated as CASSPGTGRTQYF. The V gene is TRBV7-9, the J gene TRBJ2-5; TRBD1 matches 9 bases. V trimming: 5 bases; J trimming: 7 bases; junction bases outside the gene matches: 5. CDR1 and CDR2 (germline): SEHNR, FQNEAQ (reference sequence). The CDR3 is 13 residues long.

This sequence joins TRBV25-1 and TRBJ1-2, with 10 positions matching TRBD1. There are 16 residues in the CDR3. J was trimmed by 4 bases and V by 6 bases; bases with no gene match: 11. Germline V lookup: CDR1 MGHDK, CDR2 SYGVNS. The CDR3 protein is CASSPRLGQGTYGYTF. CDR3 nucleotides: TGTGCCAGCAGCCCCCGACTGGGACAGGGGACCTATGGCTACACCTTC.

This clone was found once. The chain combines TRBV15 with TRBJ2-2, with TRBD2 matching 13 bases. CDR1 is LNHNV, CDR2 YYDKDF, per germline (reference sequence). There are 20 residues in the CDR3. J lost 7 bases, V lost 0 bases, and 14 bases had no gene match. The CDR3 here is CATSRDRLAGGPQRSGELFF. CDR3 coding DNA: TGTGCCACCAGCAGAGATAGACTAGCGGGAGGTCCCCAGAGGAGCGGGGAGCTGTTTTTT.

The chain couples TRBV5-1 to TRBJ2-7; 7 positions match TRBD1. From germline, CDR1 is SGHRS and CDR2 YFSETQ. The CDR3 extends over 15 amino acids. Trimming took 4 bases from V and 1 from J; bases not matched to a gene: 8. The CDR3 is CASSLGTASSYEQYF. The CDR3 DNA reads TGCGCCAGCAGCCTGGGGACAGCCTCGTCCTACGAGCAGTACTTC.

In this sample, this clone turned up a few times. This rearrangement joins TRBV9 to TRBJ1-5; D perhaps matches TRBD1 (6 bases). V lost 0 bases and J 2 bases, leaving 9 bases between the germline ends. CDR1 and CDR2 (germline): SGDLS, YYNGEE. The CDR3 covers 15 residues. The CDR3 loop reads CASSVDAGGNQPQHF. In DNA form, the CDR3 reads TGTGCCAGCAGCGTAGACGCAGGGGGCAATCAGCCCCAGCATTTT.

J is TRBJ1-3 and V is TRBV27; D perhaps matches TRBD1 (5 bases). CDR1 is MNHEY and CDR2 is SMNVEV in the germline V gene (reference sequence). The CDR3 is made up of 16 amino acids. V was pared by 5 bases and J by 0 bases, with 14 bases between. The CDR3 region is CASSRQGFSSGNTIYF. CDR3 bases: TGTGCCAGCAGTCGCCAGGGATTTTCCTCTGGAAACACCATATATTTT.

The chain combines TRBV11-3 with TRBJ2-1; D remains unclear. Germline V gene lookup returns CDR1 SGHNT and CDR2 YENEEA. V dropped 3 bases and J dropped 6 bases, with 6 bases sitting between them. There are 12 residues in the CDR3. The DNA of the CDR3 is TGTGCCAGCAGCTTTCAGTCCAATGAGCAGTTCTTC. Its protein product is CASSFQSNEQFF.